Below are 28 T cell receptor beta chains sequenced from a single sample in a study of shared clonotypes between healthy human individuals. Clones were read by immunoSEQ multiplex PCR, and TCRdb kept only the in-frame ones, dropping some. The sample holds 1 million to 1.2 million clones, 60% to 85% seen once. Sample: memory CD4+ T cells from PBMCs. Specified subset: CD45RA-negative fraction. These receptors originate from a man younger than 35 in good health. Some clones in this sample may be carry-over from other donors' samples.

V usage is TRBV6-6 and J usage is TRBJ2-6, with D perhaps given as TRBD1 or TRBD2 (6 bases each). The V and J ends lost 8 bases and 13 bases respectively, with 24 bases between them. Looked up from germline, CDR1 is MNHNY and CDR2 is SVGAGI (reference sequence). The CDR3 runs 15 residues. This CDR3 reads CASRPFSGGPWVLTF. The CDR3 DNA sequence: TGTGCCAGCCGCCCCTTCTCCGGGGGCCCTTGGGTCCTGACTTTC.

J is TRBJ2-1 and V is TRBV11-3, with 7 bases aligning to TRBD2. The junction had 4 bases not matched to a gene; V was cut back by 2 bases and J by 0 bases. CDR3 size: 16 residues. The V gene's germline CDR1 is SGHNT and CDR2 YENEEA. In nucleotides, the CDR3 is TGTGCCAGCAGCTTAACTAGCGATAGCTCCTACAATGAGCAGTTCTTC. Encoded protein: CASSLTSDSSYNEQFF.

The genes are TRBV30 and TRBJ2-3; 10 nucleotides align to TRBD2. The germline V gene encodes CDR1 GTSNPN and CDR2 SVGIG (reference sequence). The CDR3 spans 14 residues. The V and J ends lost 7 bases and 4 bases, in that order; junction bases with no gene match: 8. The CDR3 sequence is CASQSGRAPDTQYF. The CDR3 coding sequence is TGTGCCTCCCAGAGCGGGAGGGCACCAGATACGCAGTATTTT.

This chain joins TRBV6-4 and TRBJ2-1, with 12 positions matching TRBD1. The CDR3 has 14 amino acids. The V gene end was trimmed by 8 bases and the J gene end by 9 bases; junction bases not matched to a gene: 8. The germline gives CDR1 MRHNA, CDR2 SNTAGT. The CDR3 DNA reads TGTGCCAGCGAACGGGACAGGGGGCTGGGTGAGCAGTTCTTC. Amino acids: CASERDRGLGEQFF.

This clone appeared a few times. The chain recombines TRBV29-1 with TRBJ1-1; 7 nucleotides match TRBD1. Unmatched junction bases numbered 5, after V lost 7 bases and J lost 0 bases. Germline V gene sequence: CDR1 SQVTM, CDR2 ANQGSEA. The CDR3 has 13 amino acids. The CDR3 DNA follows: TGCAGCGCCACGACAGGGATGAACACTGAAGCTTTCTTT. This sequence encodes CSATTGMNTEAFF.

The gene calls are TRBV14 and TRBJ2-7, with TRBD1 identical over 7 bases. The CDR3 totals 13 residues. Germline CDR1 and CDR2: SGHDN and FVKESK. Trimming at V came to 4 bases and at J to 6 bases, leaving 6 bases not matched to a gene. The chain's CDR3 is CASSRTGGREQYF. DNA of the CDR3: TGTGCCAGCAGCCGGACAGGCGGTCGCGAGCAGTACTTC.

This sequence joins TRBV28 and TRBJ1-1; D is perhaps TRBD1 (6 bases). The CDR3 runs to 14 residues. The germline gives CDR1 MDHEN, CDR2 SYDVKM. V lost 6 bases to trimming and J lost 4 bases, with 15 bases between them. CDR3 loop: CASRLGGAPTEAFF. The CDR3 region has the DNA TGTGCCAGCAGGCTGGGGGGGGCCCCCACTGAAGCTTTCTTT.

This clone was seen a handful of times. This chain connects TRBV7-3 to TRBJ2-7, with D maybe TRBD1 (6 bases). Trimming took 4 bases from V and 5 from J, leaving 9 bases between them. Germline V gene lookup returns CDR1 SGHTA and CDR2 FQGTGA. CDR3 length equals 12 residues. The CDR3 sequence is CASSSTGHEQYF. The CDR3 region has the DNA TGTGCCAGCAGCTCAACAGGGCACGAGCAGTACTTC. Variable domain in full (rest from reference TRBV7-3 and TRBJ2-7): GAGVSQTPSNKVTEKGKYVELRCDPISGHTALYWYRQSLGQGPEFLIYFQGTGAADDSGLPNDRFFAVRPEGSVSTLKIQRTERGDSAVYLCASSSTGHEQYFGPGTRLTVT.

At least ten counts were recorded for this clone. The rearrangement joins TRBV9 to TRBJ1-2, with TRBD1 as a possible D gene (5 bases). In germline, CDR1 is SGDLS, CDR2 YYNGEE. V lost 4 bases and J 7 bases, leaving 14 bases between the germline ends. The CDR3 spans 13 residues. In nucleotides, the CDR3 is TGTGCCAGCAGCCCTAGATCAGGGTTTGGCTACACCTTC. Translated, it gives CASSPRSGFGYTF.

This clone showed up many times. Other DNA sequences in the sample encode the same CDR3. V gene TRBV30 combines with J gene TRBJ2-1; D possibly matches TRBD1 or TRBD2 (5 bases each). The V end was cut by 1 base, the J end by 4 bases, with 11 bases between. Germline CDR1 GTSNPN, CDR2 SVGIG (reference sequence). CDR3 size: 14 residues. This CDR3 reads CAWSGGIPYNEQFF. The CDR3, as DNA: TGTGCCTGGAGTGGGGGGATCCCTTACAATGAGCAGTTCTTC. The full variable domain, in which reference TRBV30 and TRBJ2-1 provide the parts outside the CDR3, is SQTIHQWPATLVQPVGSPLSLECTVEGTSNPNLYWYRQAAGRGLQLLFYSVGIGQISSEVPQNLSASRPQDRQFILSSKKLLLSDSGFYLCAWSGGIPYNEQFFGPGTRLTVL.

The rearrangement uses TRBV28 and TRBJ1-3, with unresolved D. CDR1 and CDR2 (germline): MDHEN, SYDVKM. The V end lost 6 bases, the J end lost 3 bases, and 9 bases lay between the germline ends. This CDR3 comprises 13 residues. The CDR3 DNA is TGTGCCAGCAGAAAATTGCGTGGAAACACCATATATTTT. Translated, it gives CASRKLRGNTIYF.

This clone was detected once. CDR3 sequence reads: CASSRQGGDGYTF. CDR3 sequence (DNA): TGTGCCAGCAGCCGGCAGGGTGGGGATGGCTACACCTTC. The chain carries TRBV27 and TRBJ1-2, with TRBD1 as a possible D gene (5 bases). V shed 6 bases and J shed 6 bases, with 14 bases lying between them. The V gene's germline CDR1 is MNHEY and CDR2 SMNVEV (reference sequence). The CDR3 is made up of 13 amino acids.

About this clone itself: One base away lies a much larger clone, so this may be a sequencing read error. This sample includes further DNA sequences coding for the same CDR3. The DNA for the CDR3 is TGTGCCAGCAGCCCTATCCCGACAGGGGGCTATGGCTACACCTTC. Protein product: CASSPIPTGGYGYTF. The chain joins TRBV5-6 to TRBJ1-2; 9 bases are a match to TRBD1. The CDR3 is 15 residues long. Per the germline V gene, CDR1 is SGHDT and CDR2 is YYEEEE. V was pared by 4 bases and J by 4 bases, with 8 bases of the junction left unmatched.

The rearrangement uses TRBV10-1 and TRBJ1-5; 12 nucleotides agree with TRBD1. Germline V CDR1 and CDR2: WNHNN, SYGVQD (reference sequence). J gave up 2 bases and V 8 bases, and 13 bases lay outside the gene matches. CDR3 length equals 18 residues. CDR3 sequence: CASPKSGTGGEGNQPQHF. Here the CDR3 DNA reads TGCGCCAGCCCGAAATCCGGGACAGGGGGCGAAGGCAATCAGCCCCAGCATTTT.

The table lists this clone with many counts. Other nucleotide sequences from this sample produce the same CDR3. This rearrangement joins TRBV28 to TRBJ2-5; D gene unclear. The V end was cut by 5 bases, the J end by 1 base, with 11 bases between. Looked up from germline, CDR1 is MDHEN and CDR2 is SYDVKM. The CDR3 contains 14 residues. CDR3 loop: CASSRSGSQETQYF. The DNA for the CDR3 is TGTGCCAGCAGTCGCTCCGGGTCCCAAGAGACCCAGTACTTC.

The rearrangement uses TRBV4-2 and TRBJ2-3; D gene unclear. CDR1 is LGHNA and CDR2 is YNFKEQ in the germline V gene. The CDR3 spans 15 residues. The V end was cut by 0 bases, the J end by 4 bases, with 11 bases between. The CDR3 loop reads CASSQDLDGPDTQYF. The CDR3 DNA sequence: TGTGCCAGCAGCCAAGATCTAGATGGCCCAGATACGCAGTATTTT.

The chain links TRBV28 to TRBJ1-5; D uncertain. In germline, CDR1 is MDHEN, CDR2 SYDVKM. The CDR3 consists of 13 residues. Trimming left V 5 bases short and J 7 bases short, with 12 bases between. The CDR3 nucleotides read TGTGCCAGCAGTGACGGACGGGCACAGCCCCAGCATTTT. This encodes CASSDGRAQPQHF.

This clone has more than one count but fewer than ten. The CDR3 spells CASSPTSGRAGANVLTF. CDR3 nucleotides: TGTGCCAGCAGCCCGACTAGCGGGAGGGCTGGGGCCAACGTCCTGACTTTC. V and J are TRBV7-3 and TRBJ2-6; 14 bases fit TRBD2. V shed 5 bases, J shed 2 bases, and the junction held 2 bases outside the gene matches. CDR3 length equals 17 residues. Germline V gives CDR1 SGHTA, CDR2 FQGTGA.

J is TRBJ2-1 and V is TRBV9; maybe TRBD2 (5 bases). Germline V gives CDR1 SGDLS, CDR2 YYNGEE. The V and J ends lost 0 bases and 8 bases respectively, with 15 bases between them. The CDR3 length is 15 residues. Here the CDR3 DNA reads TGTGCCAGCAGCGTAGCTCCCGGACTGGGTTATGAGCAGTTCTTC. As protein: CASSVAPGLGYEQFF.

About this clone itself: With a far larger clone one base away, a read error is the likely cause. The sample contains more than one DNA sequence encoding this CDR3. The rearrangement links TRBV30 to TRBJ1-5, with 7 bases fitting TRBD1. Germline loops: CDR1 GTSNPN, CDR2 SVGIG (reference sequence). The CDR3 totals 13 residues. The CDR3 nucleotides are TGCGCCTGGTCCACAGGGGCCGATCAGCCCCAGCATTTT. Translating gives CAWSTGADQPQHF. Drawing the rest from reference TRBV30 and TRBJ1-5, the complete variable domain is SQTIHQWPATLVQPVGSPLSLECTVEGTSNPNLYWYRQAAGRGLQLLFYSVGIGQISSEVPQNLSASRPQDRQFILSSKKLLLSDSGFYLCAWSTGADQPQHFGDGTRLSIL.

A note on this clone: A far larger clone is one nucleotide away, so this likely arose from a read error. This chain links TRBV29-1 with TRBJ1-1; no firm D call. The CDR3 contains 14 residues. CDR1 is SQVTM, CDR2 ANQGSEA, per germline. The CDR3 nucleotides are TGCAGCGTTGTCCTAACCCGGGGTGGGATTGAAGCTTCCTTT. As protein: CSVVLTRGGIEASF.

The chain carries TRBV4-3 and TRBJ2-1; D is undetermined. Germline V CDR1 and CDR2: LGHNA, YSLEER. Trimming removed 4 bases from V and 6 bases from J, with 13 bases in between. There are 14 residues in the CDR3. CDR3 bases: TGCGCCAGCAGCCGATTGCAAGGGCCCAATGAGCAGTTCTTC. It yields the protein CASSRLQGPNEQFF.

The gene calls are TRBV2 and TRBJ1-4; no clear D. The CDR3 sequence is 14 residues long. Germline lookup yields CDR1 SNHLY and CDR2 FYNNEI. V lost 6 bases to trimming and J lost 11 bases, with 19 bases between them. CDR3 DNA sequence: TGTGCCAGCAGCCCCACCGGCGGCCTGCGGAAACTGTTTTTT. Translating it yields CASSPTGGLRKLFF.

Details on this clone: Germline and junction disagree at one end, which may indicate a read error. The genes are TRBV5-1 and TRBJ1-5; D is ambiguous. The length of the CDR3 is 13 residues. Germline V lookup: CDR1 SGHRS, CDR2 YFSETQ. The CDR3, as DNA: TGTGCCAGCAGCTTGGATCCCGATCAGCCCCAGCATTTT. Amino acid sequence: CASSLDPDQPQHF.

The table lists this clone with a few counts. V usage is TRBV10-3 and J usage is TRBJ1-1, with 7 positions matching TRBD1. Germline V gene lookup returns CDR1 ENHRY and CDR2 SYGVKD. The trim removed 6 bases at V and 0 bases at J, leaving 4 bases unmatched. This CDR3 comprises 14 residues. CDR3 sequence: CAIRPGQMNTEAFF. CDR3 DNA sequence: TGTGCCATCAGACCGGGACAGATGAACACTGAAGCTTTCTTT.

A word on this clone: Given a far larger clone just one base away, this is likely a sequencing read error. This sample includes further DNA sequences coding for the same CDR3. The J gene is TRBJ2-7, the V gene TRBV7-2; 10 bases line up with TRBD1. The CDR3 runs to 14 residues. In germline, CDR1 is SGHTA, CDR2 FQGNSA. The CDR3 reads CASSPDRGFDEQYF. CDR3 DNA sequence: TGTGCCAGCAGCCCGGACAGGGGGTTTGACGAGCAGTATTTC.

Regarding this clone: The sample has other DNA sequences that encode this CDR3 too. The V gene is TRBV28, the J gene TRBJ2-7; 8 bases match TRBD1. This CDR3 has 14 amino acids. V shed 2 bases, J shed 7 bases, and the junction held 7 bases outside the gene matches. From germline, CDR1 is MDHEN and CDR2 SYDVKM. As DNA, the CDR3 is TGTGCCAGCAGTTTAAGGCAGGGGGCGGGGGAGCAGTACTTC. This sequence encodes CASSLRQGAGEQYF.

This clone was detected only once. The chain has TRBV18 and TRBJ2-7; possibly TRBD2 for D (6 bases). V was cut by 6 bases and J by 0 bases, with 12 bases left in between. The germline CDR1 and CDR2 sequences are KGHSH and LQKENI. This CDR3 comprises 14 residues. The CDR3 DNA is TGTGCCAGCTCGCCCCCGGGGGACTCCTACGAGCAGTACTTC. This encodes CASSPPGDSYEQYF.